One sample yielded the 2 T cell receptor beta chains listed below, sequenced in a study of PD-1 blockade in classical Hodgkin lymphoma. This sample's time point: cycle 4 day 1 (C4D1), after around six weeks of nivolumab. All patients relapsed after autologous stem cell transplantation, and brentuximab vedotin exposure varied. Profiling relied on immunoSEQ multiplex PCR, and the TCRdb table lists in-frame clones only, not all of them. The sample holds some 20,000 clones, roughly three quarters seen once. The sample in question was peripheral blood mononuclear cells (PBMCs), obtained before the fourth cycle of nivolumab. These receptors were collected from a human donor with classical Hodgkin lymphoma.

This clone occurred once. The J gene is TRBJ1-5, the V gene TRBV19; 10 bases agree with TRBD1. Germline V gene sequence: CDR1 LNHDA, CDR2 SQIVND (reference sequence). V was pared by 1 base and J by 5 bases, with 5 bases of the junction left unmatched. The length of the CDR3 is 16 residues. This CDR3 reads CASSIVGQGRHQPQHF. The CDR3 DNA reads as TGTGCCAGTAGTATAGTGGGACAGGGGAGACATCAGCCCCAGCATTTT.

V is TRBV5-4 and J is TRBJ1-4; D gene ambiguous. The ends were cut back, 4 bases at V and 4 bases at J, with 17 bases in the middle. Looked up from germline, CDR1 is SGHNT and CDR2 is YYREEE (reference sequence). The CDR3 spans 16 residues. CDR3 sequence reads: CASSHPVATGNEKLFF. CDR3 coding DNA: TGTGCCAGCAGCCACCCCGTGGCCACGGGTAATGAAAAACTGTTTTTT.